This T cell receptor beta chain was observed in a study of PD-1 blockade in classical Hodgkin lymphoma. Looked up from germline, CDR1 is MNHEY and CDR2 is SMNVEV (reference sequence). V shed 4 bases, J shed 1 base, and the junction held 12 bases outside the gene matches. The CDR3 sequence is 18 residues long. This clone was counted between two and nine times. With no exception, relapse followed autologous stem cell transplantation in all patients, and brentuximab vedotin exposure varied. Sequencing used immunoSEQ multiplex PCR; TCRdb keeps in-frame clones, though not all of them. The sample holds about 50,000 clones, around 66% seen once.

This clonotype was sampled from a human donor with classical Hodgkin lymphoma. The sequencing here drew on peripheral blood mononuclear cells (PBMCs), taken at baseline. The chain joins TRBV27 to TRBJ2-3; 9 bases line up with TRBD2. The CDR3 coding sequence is TGTGCCAGCAGTTGGCTAGCGGGGAATCCTGGGGGCACAGATACGCAGTATTTT. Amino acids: CASSWLAGNPGGTDTQYF.